These T cell receptor beta chains were read from a single sample in a study of blood T cell repertoires in COVID-19. Libraries were prepared by immunoSEQ multiplex PCR; TCRdb keeps only in-frame clonotypes and omits some of them. The sample records approximately 25,000 clones, around 86% being singletons. Material: peripheral blood. The receptors were gathered from a man aged 50 to 59 with active COVID-19. The CDR3 runs from the conserved cysteine through the conserved F or W. A D gene is named only where the DNA matches it firmly. Clone size is not always given. Where it is, it says once, few, many or a class for expanded clones.

D gene: NA
V gene: TRBV6-6
clone size: NA
J gene: TRBJ1-2
CDR3 protein: CASTTGLWYGYTF
CDR3 DNA: TGTGCCAGCACCACAGGGTTGTGGTATGGCTACACCTTC

D gene: NA
V gene: TRBV5-6
clone size: NA
J gene: TRBJ2-5
CDR3 protein: CASCRSGLIQETQYF
CDR3 DNA: TGTGCCAGCTGTCGTAGCGGACTGATACAAGAGACCCAGTACTTC

D gene: NA
V gene: TRBV19
clone size: NA
J gene: TRBJ2-1
CDR3 protein: CASSRGLALTEQFF
CDR3 DNA: TGTGCCAGTAGCAGAGGGCTAGCCCTAACAGAGCAGTTCTTC

D gene: NA
V gene: TRBV5-6
clone size: NA
J gene: TRBJ1-4
CDR3 protein: CASSFSDILNEKLFF
CDR3 DNA: TGTGCCAGCAGCTTTTCGGACATTTTAAATGAAAAACTGTTTTTT

D gene: TRBD1
V gene: TRBV11-2
clone size: once
J gene: TRBJ1-1
CDR3 protein: CASSPLTGENTEAFF
CDR3 DNA: TGTGCCAGCAGCCCCCTGACAGGGGAGAACACTGAAGCTTTCTTT

D gene: TRBD1
V gene: TRBV28
clone size: NA
J gene: TRBJ2-7
CDR3 protein: CASRLTGYAQYF
CDR3 DNA: TGTGCCAGCAGGTTGACAGGGTATGCGCAGTACTTC

D gene: NA
V gene: TRBV3-1/TRBV3-2
clone size: NA
J gene: TRBJ1-3
CDR3 protein: CASSQEVQDPGNTIYF
CDR3 DNA: TGTGCCAGCAGCCAAGAGGTCCAGGACCCAGGGAACACCATATATTTT

D gene: TRBD1
V gene: TRBV6-2/TRBV6-3
clone size: NA
J gene: TRBJ2-7
CDR3 protein: CASSHGGTGTYEQYF
CDR3 DNA: TGTGCCAGCAGCCACGGGGGGACAGGGACCTACGAGCAGTACTTC

D gene: TRBD2
V gene: TRBV10-2
clone size: NA
J gene: TRBJ2-1
CDR3 protein: CASSDASGSNEQFF
CDR3 DNA: TGCGCCAGCAGTGATGCGAGCGGGAGTAATGAGCAGTTCTTC

D gene: TRBD1
V gene: TRBV5-5
clone size: NA
J gene: TRBJ1-5
CDR3 protein: CASSSTGTGVSQPQHF
CDR3 DNA: TGTGCCAGCAGTTCAACCGGGACAGGGGTGAGTCAGCCCCAGCATTTT

D gene: TRBD1
V gene: TRBV27
clone size: NA
J gene: TRBJ2-2
CDR3 protein: CASSFLIQGRRDGELFF
CDR3 DNA: TGTGCCAGCAGTTTCTTGATACAGGGGAGAAGAGACGGGGAGCTGTTTTTT

D gene: NA
V gene: TRBV3-1/TRBV3-2
clone size: NA
J gene: TRBJ1-1
CDR3 protein: CASSHGGTGNTEAFF
CDR3 DNA: TGTGCCAGCAGCCACGGGGGGACGGGGAACACTGAAGCTTTCTTT

D gene: TRBD1
V gene: TRBV19
clone size: NA
J gene: TRBJ2-2
CDR3 protein: CASSITGARVGTGELFF
CDR3 DNA: TGTGCCAGTAGTATTACAGGGGCGCGGGTTGGTACCGGGGAGCTGTTTTTT

D gene: TRBD1
V gene: TRBV6-2/TRBV6-3
clone size: NA
J gene: TRBJ1-5
CDR3 protein: CASSRDRGDSTNQPQHF
CDR3 DNA: TGTGCCAGCAGCCGGGACAGGGGTGATTCGACCAATCAGCCCCAGCATTTT

D gene: TRBD1
V gene: TRBV18
clone size: NA
J gene: TRBJ1-2
CDR3 protein: CASSQGQTYYGYTF
CDR3 DNA: TGTGCCAGCTCACAGGGACAGACTTACTATGGCTACACCTTC